This is a list of T cell receptor beta chains from one sample in a study of shared clonotypes between healthy human individuals. Generated by immunoSEQ multiplex PCR, the TCRdb table keeps only in-frame clones and is missing some. Of about 680,000 clones detected, about 90% appear once; the ten largest clones hold approximately 24%. Sequenced input: naive CD8+ T cells sorted from blood. The receptors come from a man aged 25-45 years in good health. Both conserved end residues are part of each CDR3. A D gene is named only where the DNA matches it firmly. Size tells how often a clone was seen (once, few, many) or the class of an expanded clone, and some rows leave it out.

abundance: NA; d_gene: NA; v_gene: TRBV14; j_gene: TRBJ2-5; CDR3nt: TGTGCCAGCAGCCATGAGGGACACGTGATCGGAGAGACCCAGTACTTC; CDR3aa: CASSHEGHVIGETQYF
abundance: NA; d_gene: TRBD1; v_gene: TRBV7-6; j_gene: TRBJ2-1; CDR3nt: TGTGCCAGCAGCTTTGGACAGGGTAGGAGGCCTGAGCAGTTCTTC; CDR3aa: CASSFGQGRRPEQFF
abundance: NA; d_gene: NA; v_gene: TRBV2; j_gene: TRBJ2-3; CDR3nt: TGTGCCAGCAGGGGGGAGGTGGACAGGCCCACAGATACGCAGTATTTT; CDR3aa: CASRGEVDRPTDTQYF
abundance: NA; d_gene: TRBD1; v_gene: TRBV28; j_gene: TRBJ1-2; CDR3nt: TGTGCCAGCAGTCCCCAGGGGACAGCTGGTGGCTACACCTTC; CDR3aa: CASSPQGTAGGYTF
abundance: once; d_gene: NA; v_gene: TRBV27; j_gene: TRBJ1-2; CDR3nt: TGTGCCAGCAGGGGGGGCGCGGGCTATGGCTACACCTTC; CDR3aa: CASRGGAGYGYTF
abundance: NA; d_gene: TRBD1; v_gene: TRBV19; j_gene: TRBJ1-5; CDR3nt: TGTGCCAGCAAGGACAGGGGTACGTTTAAGGAGCCCCAGCATTTT; CDR3aa: CASKDRGTFKEPQHF
abundance: once; d_gene: TRBD2; v_gene: TRBV7-9; j_gene: TRBJ2-1; CDR3nt: TGTGCCAGCAGCTTAGGGACTAGCGGGAGGTTGCACAATGAGCAGTTCTTC; CDR3aa: CASSLGTSGRLHNEQFF
abundance: NA; d_gene: TRBD2; v_gene: TRBV28; j_gene: TRBJ2-1; CDR3nt: TGTGCCAGCAGTGGGGACTACCCGGGGTATGAGCAGTTCTTC; CDR3aa: CASSGDYPGYEQFF
abundance: NA; d_gene: NA; v_gene: TRBV4-1; j_gene: TRBJ1-5; CDR3nt: TGCGCCAGCAGCCCCGCGGCAGACAATCAGCCCCAGCATTTT; CDR3aa: CASSPAADNQPQHF
abundance: NA; d_gene: NA; v_gene: TRBV27; j_gene: TRBJ2-1; CDR3nt: TGTGCCAGCAGCCCGGACCTCAGGTACAATGAGCAGTTCTTC; CDR3aa: CASSPDLRYNEQFF
abundance: NA; d_gene: TRBD2; v_gene: TRBV9; j_gene: TRBJ2-4; CDR3nt: TGTGCCAGCAGCGGACTAGCGGGAGATCATTACATTCAGTACTTC; CDR3aa: CASSGLAGDHYIQYF
abundance: NA; d_gene: NA; v_gene: TRBV29-1; j_gene: TRBJ2-1; CDR3nt: TGCAGCGTTGAACTAGCGTCACCCAGGGGCTCCTACAATGAGCAGTTCTTC; CDR3aa: CSVELASPRGSYNEQFF